This T cell receptor (beta chain) appears in the sequencing data of a study of blood T cells in healthy people across ages. The length of the CDR3 is 13 residues. CDR1 DFQATT and CDR2 SNEGSKA come from the germline V gene (reference sequence). Note on this clonotype: The junction shows a germline mismatch at one end, possibly a read error.

Primed by a sample-barcoded 5' primer and a J-beta primer mix, a second PCR proceeded for 7 to 11 cycles. TCRdb itself ran the 5' RACE reads through MiXCR, one entry per CDR3 protein. Of some 900,000 distinct CDR3 sequences in the sample, around 48% were seen once. The source material was blood. This chain joins TRBV20-1 and TRBJ1-5; D unresolved. The receptor was isolated from a man between 25 and 39 years old in good health. The CDR3, as DNA: TGCAGTGCTAGACTTGGATTTGGTCAGCTCCAGCATTTT. Translating gives CSARLGFGQLQHF.